These 21 T cell receptor beta chains came from one sample sequenced in a study of T cells after yellow fever vaccination. TCRdb reprocessed the 5' RACE reads with MiXCR, giving one entry per CDR3 protein. The sample records around 47,000 distinct CDR3 sequences, about 7% being singletons. This specimen was CD8+ T cells not binding an NS4B(214-222) dextramer, sorted from PBMCs, taken 45 days after the yellow fever booster vaccination. The receptors shown here come from a man aged 30-40 years who received the YFV17D yellow fever vaccine.

This clonotype occurred many times. V is TRBV20-1 and J is TRBJ2-7; tentatively, D is TRBD1 (6 bases). V lost 6 bases and J 3 bases, leaving 21 bases between the germline ends. CDR1 is DFQATT and CDR2 is SNEGSKA in the germline V gene (reference sequence). The CDR3 length is 15 residues. The CDR3 region is CSASILLQGLYEQYF. The CDR3 DNA reads TGCAGTGCCTCGATTTTACTACAGGGCCTCTACGAGCAGTACTTC.

The chain couples TRBV5-1 to TRBJ2-2, with D perhaps given as TRBD1 or TRBD2 (5 bases each). Trimming shortened V by 3 bases and J by 4 bases, and 19 bases separated the two germline ends. The CDR3 consists of 17 residues. Looked up from germline, CDR1 is SGHRS and CDR2 is YFSETQ. Here the CDR3 DNA reads TGCGCCAGCAGCTCATTAACAGGACCCGGAGGCACCGGGGAGCTGTTTTTT. Protein product: CASSSLTGPGGTGELFF.

The table lists this clonotype with many counts. The chain employs TRBV20-1 and TRBJ2-5; D may match TRBD1 or TRBD2 (5 bases each). Germline V CDR1 and CDR2: DFQATT, SNEGSKA (reference sequence). With 0 bases removed from V and 3 bases from J, the gap between germline ends came to 20 bases. The CDR3 runs to 17 residues. Written as DNA, the CDR3 is TGCAGTGCTAGAGACCCGGGACGGCGCAACTATAAAGAGACCCAGTACTTC. This sequence encodes CSARDPGRRNYKETQYF.

The chain is built from TRBV19 and TRBJ2-7; D possibly corresponds to TRBD1 (6 bases). This CDR3 has 15 residues. Trimming took 3 bases from V and 3 from J, leaving 15 bases between them. The germline V gene encodes CDR1 LNHDA and CDR2 SQIVND (reference sequence). In nucleotides, the CDR3 is TGTGCCAGTAGTATTCGGGCAGGGGACATCTACGAGCAGTACTTC. Protein product: CASSIRAGDIYEQYF.

This clonotype was counted ten times or more. The V gene is TRBV29-1, the J gene TRBJ1-1, with D possibly TRBD1 on 5 matching bases. V lost 6 bases and J lost 6, with 14 bases in between. The CDR3 consists of 12 residues. The V gene's germline CDR1 is SQVTM and CDR2 ANQGSEA. The CDR3 loop reads CSVTQGTPEAFF. As DNA, the CDR3 is TGCAGCGTGACCCAGGGCACCCCTGAAGCTTTCTTT.

Ten or more counts support this clonotype. The rearrangement joins TRBV7-9 to TRBJ2-5, with 13 bases matching TRBD2. Germline V gene sequence: CDR1 SEHNR, CDR2 FQNEAQ (reference sequence). The CDR3 runs 16 residues. V gave up 4 bases and J gave up 4 bases; unmatched junction bases: 6. This CDR3 reads CASSSQRTSGRETQYF. The CDR3 bases are TGTGCCAGCAGCTCTCAAAGGACTAGCGGGAGAGAGACCCAGTACTTC.

This clonotype was seen ten or more times. The chain recombines TRBV29-1 with TRBJ2-7; the match to TRBD1 covers 8 bases. With V trimmed by 5 bases and J by 1 base, 10 bases remained unmatched. The CDR3 covers 15 residues. Per the germline V gene, CDR1 is SQVTM and CDR2 is ANQGSEA. The CDR3 DNA sequence: TGCAGCGTTATAGAAACAGGGGGAGTTTCCTACGAGCAGTACTTC. Translation gives CSVIETGGVSYEQYF.

This chain connects TRBV29-1 to TRBJ2-7, with 9 bases that match TRBD2. The CDR3 is 15 residues long. CDR1 SQVTM and CDR2 ANQGSEA come from the germline V gene. V gave up 4 bases and J gave up 6 bases; unmatched junction bases: 13. The CDR3 protein is CSVVAGGYLGLEQYF. The CDR3 DNA follows: TGCAGCGTTGTTGCGGGAGGGTATTTGGGGCTCGAGCAGTACTTC.

J is TRBJ2-2 and V is TRBV10-1; D unresolved. Germline-derived CDR1 and CDR2 are WNHNN and SYGVQD (reference sequence). This CDR3 is built from 14 residues. The V and J ends lost 3 bases and 2 bases respectively, with 7 bases between them. DNA for the CDR3: TGCGCCAGCAGTGATGGAAGTAACACCGGGGAGCTGTTTTTT. Protein sequence: CASSDGSNTGELFF.

This clonotype was detected ten times or more. DNA for the CDR3: TGTGCCAGCCAGGGTGCGACTCACGAGCAGTACTTC. This gives the protein CASQGATHEQYF. This chain links TRBV28 with TRBJ2-7; D possibly corresponds to TRBD1 (5 bases). CDR3 length: 12 amino acids. Germline V CDR1 and CDR2: MDHEN, SYDVKM. Trimming took 8 bases from V and 5 from J, leaving 13 bases between them.

In its sample, this clonotype was seen many times. This rearrangement joins TRBV27 to TRBJ1-5, with 9 positions matching TRBD1. The germline CDR1 and CDR2 sequences are MNHEY and SMNVEV (reference sequence). The CDR3 covers 17 residues. V trimming: 6 bases; J trimming: 1 base; junction bases outside the gene matches: 10. The CDR3 is CASSPGTGPGSNQPQHF. Here the CDR3 DNA reads TGTGCCAGCAGCCCAGGGACAGGGCCGGGGAGCAATCAGCCCCAGCATTTT.

This clonotype was seen repeatedly, ten times or more. The rearrangement joins TRBV13 to TRBJ2-7; D is possibly TRBD2 (6 bases). The CDR3 has 15 amino acids. CDR1 and CDR2 from the germline V gene are PRHDT and FYEKMQ (reference sequence). Trimming cost V 5 bases and J 2 bases, with 16 bases left between them. CDR3 amino acids: CASSPPGDGAYEQYF. CDR3 coding DNA: TGTGCCAGCAGCCCGCCGGGGGACGGGGCCTACGAGCAGTACTTC.

In this sample, this clonotype turned up many times. V gene TRBV29-1 combines with J gene TRBJ2-2; D not resolved. The V gene lost 6 bases and the J gene lost 0 bases, with 8 bases spanning the gap. Looked up from germline, CDR1 is SQVTM and CDR2 is ANQGSEA. This CDR3 has 13 amino acids. DNA of the CDR3: TGCAGCGTGAAGGGTGCGAACACCGGGGAGCTGTTTTTT. As protein: CSVKGANTGELFF.

Only a few counts were recorded for this clonotype. The genes are TRBV7-8 and TRBJ2-1, with 7 positions matching TRBD2. Losses at the gene ends were 0 bases for V and 6 bases for J; bases not matched to a gene: 5. Germline V gene data show CDR1 as SGHVS and CDR2 as FQNEAQ. The CDR3 length is 15 residues. In nucleotides, the CDR3 is TGTGCCAGCAGCTTAGCTAGGGGAGGGCGCAATGAGCAGTTCTTC. Translated, it gives CASSLARGGRNEQFF.

This clonotype was observed at least ten times. This chain connects TRBV27 to TRBJ2-7; weak D call: TRBD2 (5 bases). V lost 4 bases, J lost 6 bases, and 16 bases lay in between. Per the germline V gene, CDR1 is MNHEY and CDR2 is SMNVEV (reference sequence). The CDR3 extends over 14 amino acids. CDR3 DNA: TGTGCCAGCAGTTCGGGGAGTGACCTTGGCGAGCAGTACTTC. Its protein product is CASSSGSDLGEQYF.

This clonotype showed up many times. J is TRBJ2-2 and V is TRBV29-1; 10 nucleotides align to TRBD2. Germline CDR1 is SQVTM and CDR2 is ANQGSEA. V trimming: 4 bases; J trimming: 1 base; junction bases outside the gene matches: 6. CDR3 length equals 16 residues. The CDR3 loop is CSVGASGSENTGELFF. The DNA of the CDR3 is TGCAGCGTTGGGGCTAGCGGGAGTGAGAACACCGGGGAGCTGTTTTTT.

This clonotype occurred many times. CDR3 DNA: TGCGCCAGCAAGGCTAACGACAATGAGCAGTTCTTC. Its translation: CASKANDNEQFF. The rearrangement links TRBV5-1 to TRBJ2-1; D gene uncertain. The CDR3 contains 12 residues. With 6 bases removed from V and 5 bases from J, the gap between germline ends came to 9 bases. CDR1 is SGHRS, CDR2 YFSETQ, per germline.

This clonotype came up many times. The chain uses TRBV27 and TRBJ2-7; 9 bases line up with TRBD2. CDR1 and CDR2 (germline): MNHEY, SMNVEV (reference sequence). V dropped 1 base and J dropped 5; count of bases not matched to a gene: 3. The CDR3 is 14 amino acids. In DNA form, the CDR3 reads TGTGCCAGCAGTTTATTTCCTAGCGGGAACGAGCAGTACTTC. Protein: CASSLFPSGNEQYF.

This clonotype was counted only a few times. This sequence joins TRBV3-1 and TRBJ1-2; D possibly corresponds to TRBD1 (5 bases). The CDR3 loop spans 17 amino acids. V dropped 4 bases and J dropped 0 bases, with 18 bases sitting between them. The germline CDR1 and CDR2 sequences are LGHDT and YNNKEL (reference sequence). CDR3 in DNA: TGTGCCAGCAGCCGGAGCCTCGGGACGTATGCTAACTATGGCTACACCTTC. Residues: CASSRSLGTYANYGYTF.

This clonotype was seen ten or more times. V gene TRBV23-1 combines with J gene TRBJ2-5; D gene ambiguous. TRBV23-1 is an ORF for which the function is uncertain. The CDR3 is 13 amino acids. Trimming took off 3 bases at V and 0 bases at J, with 5 bases between the two ends. Here the CDR3 reads CASSHPNQETQYF. The CDR3 nucleotides read TGCGCCAGCAGTCATCCCAACCAAGAGACCCAGTACTTC.

This clonotype has ten or more counts. The chain uses TRBV27 and TRBJ1-6; unclear D gene. CDR1 and CDR2 from the germline V gene are MNHEY and SMNVEV (reference sequence). Trimming stripped 2 bases from V and 2 bases from J, with 10 bases between. The CDR3 contains 16 residues. CDR3 in amino acids: CASSLVGVPYNSPLHF. For the CDR3, the DNA is TGTGCCAGCAGTTTAGTTGGGGTCCCCTATAATTCACCCCTCCACTTT.